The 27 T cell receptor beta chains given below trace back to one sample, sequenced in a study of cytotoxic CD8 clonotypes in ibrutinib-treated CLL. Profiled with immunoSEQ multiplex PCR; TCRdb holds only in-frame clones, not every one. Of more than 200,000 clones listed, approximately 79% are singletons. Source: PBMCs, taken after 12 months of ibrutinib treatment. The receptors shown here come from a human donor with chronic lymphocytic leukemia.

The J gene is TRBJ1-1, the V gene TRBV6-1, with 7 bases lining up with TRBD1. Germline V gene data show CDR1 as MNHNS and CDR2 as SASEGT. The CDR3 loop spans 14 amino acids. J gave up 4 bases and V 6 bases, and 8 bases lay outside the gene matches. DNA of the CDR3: TGTGCCAGCAGCTGGACAGGCGTTGGCACTGAAGCTTTCTTT. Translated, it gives CASSWTGVGTEAFF.

The CDR3 sequence: CSVEDRPGSPYGYTF. As DNA, the CDR3 is TGCAGCGTTGAAGATCGACCGGGCTCTCCCTATGGCTACACCTTC. J is TRBJ1-2 and V is TRBV29-1; no clear D. This CDR3 is 15 amino acids long. The ends were cut back, 0 bases at V and 4 bases at J, with 15 bases in the middle. CDR1 and CDR2 (germline): SQVTM, ANQGSEA.

This chain's CDR3 is CATSAGLGYEQFF. CDR3 DNA: TGTGCCACTTCAGCAGGGTTAGGCTATGAGCAGTTCTTC. V gene TRBV10-3 combines with J gene TRBJ2-1, with a tentative D call TRBD1 (5 bases). The CDR3 contains 13 residues. CDR1 is ENHRY and CDR2 is SYGVKD in the germline V gene. The V gene lost 10 bases and the J gene lost 8 bases, with 18 bases spanning the gap.

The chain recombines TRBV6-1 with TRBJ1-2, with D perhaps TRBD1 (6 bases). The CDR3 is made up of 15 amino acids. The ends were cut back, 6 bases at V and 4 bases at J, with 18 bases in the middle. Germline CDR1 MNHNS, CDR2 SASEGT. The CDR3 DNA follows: TGTGCCAGCAGGGGGGACAACGGGGCGGGCTATGGCTACACCTTC. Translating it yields CASRGDNGAGYGYTF.

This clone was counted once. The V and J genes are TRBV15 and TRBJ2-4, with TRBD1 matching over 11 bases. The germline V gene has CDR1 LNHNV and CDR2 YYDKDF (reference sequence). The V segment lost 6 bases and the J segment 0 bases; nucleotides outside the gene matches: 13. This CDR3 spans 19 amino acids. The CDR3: CATSVSGTGGPLAKNIQYF. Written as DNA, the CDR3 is TGTGCCACCAGTGTTTCCGGGACAGGGGGTCCACTAGCCAAAAACATTCAGTACTTC.

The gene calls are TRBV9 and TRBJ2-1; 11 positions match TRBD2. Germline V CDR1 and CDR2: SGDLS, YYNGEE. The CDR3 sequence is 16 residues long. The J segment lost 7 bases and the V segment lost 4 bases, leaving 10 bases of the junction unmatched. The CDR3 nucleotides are TGTGCCAGCAGCACCAGACCTAGCGGGGGGAAAAATGAGCAGTTCTTC. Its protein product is CASSTRPSGGKNEQFF.

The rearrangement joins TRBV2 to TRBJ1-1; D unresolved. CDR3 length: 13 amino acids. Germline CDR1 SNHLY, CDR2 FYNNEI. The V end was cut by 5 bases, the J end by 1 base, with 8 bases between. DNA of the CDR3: TGTGCCAGCAGTCCGACACAGAACACTGAAGCTTTCTTT. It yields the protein CASSPTQNTEAFF.

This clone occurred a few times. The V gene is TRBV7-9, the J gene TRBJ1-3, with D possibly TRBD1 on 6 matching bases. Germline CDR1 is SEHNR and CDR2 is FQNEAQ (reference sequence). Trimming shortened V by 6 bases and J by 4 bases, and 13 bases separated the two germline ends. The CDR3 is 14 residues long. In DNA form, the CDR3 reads TGTGCCAGCAGGAAATCGGACAGCGGAAACACCATATATTTT. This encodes CASRKSDSGNTIYF.

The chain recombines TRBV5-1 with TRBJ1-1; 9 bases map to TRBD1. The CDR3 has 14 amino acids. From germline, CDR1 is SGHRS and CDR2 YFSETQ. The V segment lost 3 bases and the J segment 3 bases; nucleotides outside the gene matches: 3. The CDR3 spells CASSWGDRDTEAFF. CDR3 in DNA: TGCGCCAGCAGCTGGGGGGACAGGGACACTGAAGCTTTCTTT.

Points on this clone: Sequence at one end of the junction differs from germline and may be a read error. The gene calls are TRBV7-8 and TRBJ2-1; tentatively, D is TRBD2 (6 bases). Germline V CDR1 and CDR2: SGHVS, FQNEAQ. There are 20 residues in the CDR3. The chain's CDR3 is CASSYTLDRGFRGSHNEQFF. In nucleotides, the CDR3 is TGTGCCAGCAGCTACACACTTGATCGGGGGTTCCGGGGCTCCCACAATGAGCAGTTCTTC. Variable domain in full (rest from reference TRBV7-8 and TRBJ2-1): GAGVSQSPRYKVAKRGQDVALRCDPISGHVSLFWYQQALGQGPEFLTYFQNEAQLDKSGLPSDRFFAERPEGSVSTLKIQRTQQEDSAVYLCASSYTLDRGFRGSHNEQFFGPGTRLTVL.

The CDR3 DNA follows: TGTGCCAGCAGTGAAATGGTGACAGGGTGGTACGAGCAGTACTTC. This sequence encodes CASSEMVTGWYEQYF. The chain has TRBV6-1 and TRBJ2-7, with 7 bases identical to TRBD1. The CDR3 sequence is 15 residues long. Trimming cost V 2 bases and J 4 bases; bases outside gene matches: 8. The germline V gene has CDR1 MNHNS and CDR2 SASEGT.

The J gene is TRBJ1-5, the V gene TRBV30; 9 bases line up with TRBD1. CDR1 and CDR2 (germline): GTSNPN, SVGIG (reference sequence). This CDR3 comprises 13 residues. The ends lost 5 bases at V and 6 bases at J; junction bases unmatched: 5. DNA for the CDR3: TGTGCCTGGGGGACAGGGTTCGGTCAGCCCCAGCATTTT. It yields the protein CAWGTGFGQPQHF. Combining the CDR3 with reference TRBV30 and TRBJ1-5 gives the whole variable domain SQTIHQWPATLVQPVGSPLSLECTVEGTSNPNLYWYRQAAGRGLQLLFYSVGIGQISSEVPQNLSASRPQDRQFILSSKKLLLSDSGFYLCAWGTGFGQPQHFGDGTRLSIL.

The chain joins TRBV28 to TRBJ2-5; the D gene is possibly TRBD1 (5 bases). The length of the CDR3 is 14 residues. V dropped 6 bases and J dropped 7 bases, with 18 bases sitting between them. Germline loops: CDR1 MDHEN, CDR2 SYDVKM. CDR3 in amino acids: CASSPSGLPGTQYF. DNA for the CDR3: TGTGCCAGCAGCCCGTCAGGGCTTCCGGGGACCCAGTACTTC.

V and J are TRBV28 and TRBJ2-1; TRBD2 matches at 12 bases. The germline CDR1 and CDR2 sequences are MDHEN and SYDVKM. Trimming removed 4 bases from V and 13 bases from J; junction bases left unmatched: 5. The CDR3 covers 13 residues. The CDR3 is CASSWTSGVGQFF. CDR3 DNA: TGTGCCAGCAGTTGGACTAGCGGGGTTGGCCAGTTCTTC.

The CDR3 DNA reads TGCGCCAGCAGCCAAGAGGGCCCGAACACCGGGGAGCTGTTTTTT. It is translated as CASSQEGPNTGELFF. The rearrangement links TRBV4-1 to TRBJ2-2; D uncertain. CDR3 length: 15 amino acids. The germline V gene encodes CDR1 MGHRA and CDR2 YSYEKL. V was cut by 0 bases and J by 0 bases, with 5 bases left in between.

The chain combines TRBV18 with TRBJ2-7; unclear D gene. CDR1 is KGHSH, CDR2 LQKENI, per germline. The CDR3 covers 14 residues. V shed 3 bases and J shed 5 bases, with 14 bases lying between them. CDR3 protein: CASSPQSNVNEQYF. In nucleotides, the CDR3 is TGTGCCAGCTCACCTCAATCCAATGTGAACGAGCAGTACTTC.

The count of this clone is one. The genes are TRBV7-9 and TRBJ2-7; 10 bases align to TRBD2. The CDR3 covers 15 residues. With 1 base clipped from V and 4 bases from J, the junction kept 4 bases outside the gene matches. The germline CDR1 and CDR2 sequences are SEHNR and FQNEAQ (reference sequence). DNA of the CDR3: TGTGCCAGCAGCTTAGGGACTAGCGGTTGGTACGAGCAGTACTTC. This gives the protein CASSLGTSGWYEQYF.

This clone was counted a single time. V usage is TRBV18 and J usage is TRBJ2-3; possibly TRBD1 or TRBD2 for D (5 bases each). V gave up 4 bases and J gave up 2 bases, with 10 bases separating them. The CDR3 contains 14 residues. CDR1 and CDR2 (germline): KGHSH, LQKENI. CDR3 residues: CASSRGSNTDTQYF. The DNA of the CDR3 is TGTGCCAGCTCACGGGGGAGTAACACAGATACGCAGTATTTT. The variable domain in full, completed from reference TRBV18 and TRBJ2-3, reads NAGVMQNPRHLVRRRGQEARLRCSPMKGHSHVYWYRQLPEEGLKFMVYLQKENIIDESGMPKERFSAEFPKEGPSILRIQQVVRGDSAAYFCASSRGSNTDTQYFGPGTRLTVL.

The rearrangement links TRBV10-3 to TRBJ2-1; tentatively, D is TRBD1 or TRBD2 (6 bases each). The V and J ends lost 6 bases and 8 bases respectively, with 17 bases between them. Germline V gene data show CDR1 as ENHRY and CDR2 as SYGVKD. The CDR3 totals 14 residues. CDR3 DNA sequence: TGTGCCATCAGATCGGACAAGAGGGGGGATGAGCAGTTCTTC. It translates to CAIRSDKRGDEQFF.

The CDR3 protein is CASIPLGGREAEAFF. CDR3 coding DNA: TGTGCCAGCATCCCGTTGGGGGGGCGAGAGGCTGAAGCTTTCTTT. V and J are TRBV5-4 and TRBJ1-1; TRBD1 is a possible D gene (6 bases). CDR3 length: 15 amino acids. V was shortened by 6 bases and J by 6 bases, with 21 bases between the two germline ends. CDR1 is SGHNT, CDR2 YYREEE, per germline (reference sequence).

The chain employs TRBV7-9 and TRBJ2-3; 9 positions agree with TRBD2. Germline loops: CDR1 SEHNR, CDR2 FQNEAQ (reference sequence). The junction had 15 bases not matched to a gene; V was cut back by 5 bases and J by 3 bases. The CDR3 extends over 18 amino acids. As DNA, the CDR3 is TGTGCCAGCAGCCTCCCCCTCGTCATAGCGGGAGAAACAGATACGCAGTATTTT. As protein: CASSLPLVIAGETDTQYF.

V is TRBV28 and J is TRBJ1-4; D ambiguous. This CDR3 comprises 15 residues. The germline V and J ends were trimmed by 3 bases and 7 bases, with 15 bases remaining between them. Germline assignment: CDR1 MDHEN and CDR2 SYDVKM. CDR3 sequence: CASSFFRAQTEKLFF. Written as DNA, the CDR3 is TGTGCCAGCAGTTTCTTTAGAGCACAGACTGAAAAACTGTTTTTT. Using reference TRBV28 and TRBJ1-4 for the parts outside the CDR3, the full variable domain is DVKVTQSSRYLVKRTGEKVFLECVQDMDHENMFWYRQDPGLGLRLIYFSYDVKMKEKGDIPEGYSVSREKKERFSLILESASTNQTSMYLCASSFFRAQTEKLFFGSGTQLSVL.

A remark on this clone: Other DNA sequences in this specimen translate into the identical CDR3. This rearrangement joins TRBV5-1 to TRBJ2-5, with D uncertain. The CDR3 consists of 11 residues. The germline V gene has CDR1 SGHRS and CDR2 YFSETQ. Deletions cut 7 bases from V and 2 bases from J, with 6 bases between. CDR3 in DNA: TGCGCCAGCTCCCAACAAGAGACCCAGTACTTC. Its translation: CASSQQETQYF.

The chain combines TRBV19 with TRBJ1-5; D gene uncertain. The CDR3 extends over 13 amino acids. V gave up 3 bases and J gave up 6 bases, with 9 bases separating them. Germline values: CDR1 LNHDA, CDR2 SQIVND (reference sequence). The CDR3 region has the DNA TGTGCCAGTAGTATGGCAGAATTTCAGCCCCAGCATTTT. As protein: CASSMAEFQPQHF. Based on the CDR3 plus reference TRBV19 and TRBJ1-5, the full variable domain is DGGITQSPKYLFRKEGQNVTLSCEQNLNHDAMYWYRQDPGQGLRLIYYSQIVNDFQKGDIAEGYSVSREKKESFPLTVTSAQKNPTAFYLCASSMAEFQPQHFGDGTRLSIL.

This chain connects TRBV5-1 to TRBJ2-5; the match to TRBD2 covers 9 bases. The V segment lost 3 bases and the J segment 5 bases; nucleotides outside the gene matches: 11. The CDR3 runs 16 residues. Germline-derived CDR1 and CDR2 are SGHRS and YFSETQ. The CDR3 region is CASSSDRASGVETQYF. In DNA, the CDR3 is TGCGCCAGCAGCTCCGACCGGGCTAGCGGGGTGGAGACCCAGTACTTC. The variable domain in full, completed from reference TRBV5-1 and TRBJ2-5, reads KAGVTQTPRYLIKTRGQQVTLSCSPISGHRSVSWYQQTPGQGLQFLFEYFSETQRNKGNFPGRFSGRQFSNSRSEMNVSTLELGDSALYLCASSSDRASGVETQYFGPGTRLLVL.

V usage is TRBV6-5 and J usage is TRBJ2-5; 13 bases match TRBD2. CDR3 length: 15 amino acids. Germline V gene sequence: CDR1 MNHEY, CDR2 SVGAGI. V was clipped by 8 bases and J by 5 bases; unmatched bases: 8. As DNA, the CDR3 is TGTGCCAGCCAACTAGCGGGAGGGCCAGGGGAGACCCAGTACTTC. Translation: CASQLAGGPGETQYF.

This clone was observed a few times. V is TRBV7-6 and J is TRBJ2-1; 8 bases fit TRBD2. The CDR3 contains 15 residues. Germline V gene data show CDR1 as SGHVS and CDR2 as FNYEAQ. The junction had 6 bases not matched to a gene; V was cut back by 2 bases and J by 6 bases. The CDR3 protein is CASSLYSGALNEQFF. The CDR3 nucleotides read TGTGCCAGCAGCTTATATAGCGGGGCCCTCAATGAGCAGTTCTTC. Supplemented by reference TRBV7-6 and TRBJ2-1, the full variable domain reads GAGVSQSPRYKVTKRGQDVALRCDPISGHVSLYWYRQALGQGPEFLTYFNYEAQQDKSGLPNDRFSAERPEGSISTLTIQRTEQRDSAMYRCASSLYSGALNEQFFGPGTRLTVL.